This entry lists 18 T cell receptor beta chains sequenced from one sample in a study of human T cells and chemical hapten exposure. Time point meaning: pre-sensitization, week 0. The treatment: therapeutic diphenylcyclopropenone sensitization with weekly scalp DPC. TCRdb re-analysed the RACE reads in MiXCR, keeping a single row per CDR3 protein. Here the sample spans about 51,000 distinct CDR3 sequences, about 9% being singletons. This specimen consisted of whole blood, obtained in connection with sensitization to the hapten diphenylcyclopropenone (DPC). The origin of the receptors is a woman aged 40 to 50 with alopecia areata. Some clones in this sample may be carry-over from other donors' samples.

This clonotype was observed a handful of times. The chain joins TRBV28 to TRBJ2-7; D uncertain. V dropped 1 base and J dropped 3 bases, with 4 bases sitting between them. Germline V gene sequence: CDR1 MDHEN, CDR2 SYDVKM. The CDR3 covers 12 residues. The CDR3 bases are TGTGCCAGCAGTTTATCCTACTACGAGCAGTACTTC. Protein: CASSLSYYEQYF.

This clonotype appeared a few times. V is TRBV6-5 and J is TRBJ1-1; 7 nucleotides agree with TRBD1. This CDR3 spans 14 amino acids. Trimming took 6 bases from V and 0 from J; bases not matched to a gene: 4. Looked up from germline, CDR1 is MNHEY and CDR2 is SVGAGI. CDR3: CASSRTGVNTEAFF. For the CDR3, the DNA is TGTGCCAGCAGCAGAACAGGGGTGAACACTGAAGCTTTCTTT.

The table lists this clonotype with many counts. The CDR3 is CASSQGVGSTEAFF. CDR3 nucleotides: TGTGCCAGCAGCCAAGGGGTGGGGAGCACTGAAGCTTTCTTT. The V call is TRBV3-1, the J call TRBJ1-1; unclear D gene. Trimming stripped 1 base from V and 4 bases from J, with 10 bases between. Germline V gene data show CDR1 as LGHDT and CDR2 as YNNKEL (reference sequence). The CDR3 contains 14 residues.

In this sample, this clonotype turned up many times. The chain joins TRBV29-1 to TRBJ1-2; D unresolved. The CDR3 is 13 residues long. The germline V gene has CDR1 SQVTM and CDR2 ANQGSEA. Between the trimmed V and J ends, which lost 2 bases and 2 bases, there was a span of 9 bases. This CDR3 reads CSVEYSGNYGYTF. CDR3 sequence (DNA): TGCAGCGTTGAATATTCAGGAAACTATGGCTACACCTTC.

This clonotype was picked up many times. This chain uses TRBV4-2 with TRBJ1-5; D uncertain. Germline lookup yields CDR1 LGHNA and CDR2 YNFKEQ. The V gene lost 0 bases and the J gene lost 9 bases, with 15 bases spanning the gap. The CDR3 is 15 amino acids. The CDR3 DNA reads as TGTGCCAGCAGCCAAGATTTGAGCCCCGCGAGGCCCCAGCATTTT. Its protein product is CASSQDLSPARPQHF.

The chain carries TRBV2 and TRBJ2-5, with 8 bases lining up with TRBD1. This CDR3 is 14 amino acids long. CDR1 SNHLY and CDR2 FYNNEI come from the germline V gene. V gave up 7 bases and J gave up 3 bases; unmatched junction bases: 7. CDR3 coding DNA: TGTGCCAGCATTACGGACAGGGTGAAAGAGACCCAGTACTTC. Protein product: CASITDRVKETQYF.

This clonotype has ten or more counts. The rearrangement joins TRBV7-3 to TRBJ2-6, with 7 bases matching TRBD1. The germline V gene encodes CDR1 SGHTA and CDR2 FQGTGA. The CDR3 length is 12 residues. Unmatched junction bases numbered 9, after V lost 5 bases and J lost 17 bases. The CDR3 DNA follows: TGTGCCAGCAGCGCGTACGGGACAGTCTTGACTTTC. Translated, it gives CASSAYGTVLTF. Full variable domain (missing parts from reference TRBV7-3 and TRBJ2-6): GAGVSQTPSNKVTEKGKYVELRCDPISGHTALYWYRQSLGQGPEFLIYFQGTGAADDSGLPNDRFFAVRPEGSVSTLKIQRTERGDSAVYLCASSAYGTVLTFGAGSRLTVL.

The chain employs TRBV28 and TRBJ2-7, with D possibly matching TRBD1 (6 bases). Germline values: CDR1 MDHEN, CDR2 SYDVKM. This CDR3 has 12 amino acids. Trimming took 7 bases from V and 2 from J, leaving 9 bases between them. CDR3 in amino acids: CASIGQPYEQYF. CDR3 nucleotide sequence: TGTGCCAGCATCGGACAGCCCTACGAGCAGTACTTC.

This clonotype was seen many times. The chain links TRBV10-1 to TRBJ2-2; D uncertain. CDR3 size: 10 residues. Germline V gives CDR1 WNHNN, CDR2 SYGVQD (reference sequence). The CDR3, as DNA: TGCGCGCTTCACCCGGGGGAGCTGTTTTTT. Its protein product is CALHPGELFF.

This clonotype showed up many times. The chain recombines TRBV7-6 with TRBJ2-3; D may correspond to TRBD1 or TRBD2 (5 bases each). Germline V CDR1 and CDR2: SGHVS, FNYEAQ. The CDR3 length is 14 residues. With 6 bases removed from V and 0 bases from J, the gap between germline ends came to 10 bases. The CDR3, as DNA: TGTGCCAGCAGTTTTGGGGGTAGCACAGATACGCAGTATTTT. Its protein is CASSFGGSTDTQYF.

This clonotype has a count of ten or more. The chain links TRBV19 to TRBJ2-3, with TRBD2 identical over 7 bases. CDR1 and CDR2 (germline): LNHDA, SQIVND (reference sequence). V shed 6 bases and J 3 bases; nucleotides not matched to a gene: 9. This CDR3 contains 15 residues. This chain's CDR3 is CASSLAGGSTDTQYF. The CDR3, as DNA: TGTGCCAGTAGCTTAGCGGGTGGCTCGACAGATACGCAGTATTTT.

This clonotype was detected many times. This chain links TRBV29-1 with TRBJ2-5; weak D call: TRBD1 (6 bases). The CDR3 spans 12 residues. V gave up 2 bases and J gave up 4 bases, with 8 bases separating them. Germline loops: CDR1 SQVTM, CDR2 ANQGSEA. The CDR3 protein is CSVETGRETQYF. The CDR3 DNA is TGCAGCGTTGAAACAGGGAGAGAGACCCAGTACTTC.

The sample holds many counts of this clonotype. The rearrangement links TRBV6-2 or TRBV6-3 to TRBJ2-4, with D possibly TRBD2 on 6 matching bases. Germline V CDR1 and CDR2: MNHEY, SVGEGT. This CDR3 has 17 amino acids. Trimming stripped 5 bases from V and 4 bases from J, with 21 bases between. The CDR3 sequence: CASSEGTRAGNKNIQYF. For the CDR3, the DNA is TGTGCCAGCAGTGAAGGAACCCGGGCGGGGAATAAAAACATTCAGTACTTC.

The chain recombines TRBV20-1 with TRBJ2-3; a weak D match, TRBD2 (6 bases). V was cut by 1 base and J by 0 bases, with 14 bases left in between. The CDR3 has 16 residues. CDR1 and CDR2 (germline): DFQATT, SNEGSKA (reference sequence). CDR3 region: CSARGARESSTDTQYF. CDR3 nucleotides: TGCAGTGCTAGAGGGGCGCGGGAATCTAGCACAGATACGCAGTATTTT.

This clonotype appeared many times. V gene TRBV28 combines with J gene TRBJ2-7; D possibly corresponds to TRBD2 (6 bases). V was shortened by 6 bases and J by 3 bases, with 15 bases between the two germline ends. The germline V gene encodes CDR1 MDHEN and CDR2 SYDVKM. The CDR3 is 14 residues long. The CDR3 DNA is TGTGCCAGCAGGGCCGAGCTGCGGGGCTACGAGCAGTACTTC. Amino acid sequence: CASRAELRGYEQYF.

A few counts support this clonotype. In DNA, the CDR3 is TGTGCCAGCACCACTGACTTCTCCAACACCATATATTTT. The encoded protein is CASTTDFSNTIYF. The chain is built from TRBV5-4 and TRBJ1-3; D ambiguous. This CDR3 is built from 13 residues. Trimming cost V 6 bases and J 7 bases, with 14 bases left between them. In germline, CDR1 is SGHNT, CDR2 YYREEE (reference sequence).

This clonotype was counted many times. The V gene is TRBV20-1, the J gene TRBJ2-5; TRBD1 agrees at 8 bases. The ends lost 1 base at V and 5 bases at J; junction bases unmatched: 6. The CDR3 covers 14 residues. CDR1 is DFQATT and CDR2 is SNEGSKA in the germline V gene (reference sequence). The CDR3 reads CSARGDRGSETQYF. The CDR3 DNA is TGCAGTGCTAGAGGCGACAGGGGAAGCGAGACCCAGTACTTC.

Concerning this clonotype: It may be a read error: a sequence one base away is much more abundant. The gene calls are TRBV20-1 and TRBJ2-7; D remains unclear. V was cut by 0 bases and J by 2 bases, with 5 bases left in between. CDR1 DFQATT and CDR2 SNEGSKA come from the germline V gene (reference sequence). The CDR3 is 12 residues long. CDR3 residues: CSARDVPYEQYF. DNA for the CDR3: TGCAGTGCTAGAGACGTACCCTACGAGCAGTACTTC.